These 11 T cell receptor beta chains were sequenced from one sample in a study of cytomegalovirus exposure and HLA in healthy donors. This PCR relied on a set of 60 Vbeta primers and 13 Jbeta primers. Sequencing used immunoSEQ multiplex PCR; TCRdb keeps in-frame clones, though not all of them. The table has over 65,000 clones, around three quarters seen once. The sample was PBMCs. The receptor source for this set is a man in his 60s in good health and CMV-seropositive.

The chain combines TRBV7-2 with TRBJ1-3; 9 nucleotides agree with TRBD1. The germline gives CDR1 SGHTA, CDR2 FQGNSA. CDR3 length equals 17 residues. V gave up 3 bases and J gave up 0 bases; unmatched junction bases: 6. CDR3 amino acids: CASSLIPGQGSGNTIYF. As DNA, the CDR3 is TGTGCCAGCAGCTTGATACCGGGACAGGGCTCTGGAAACACCATATATTTT.

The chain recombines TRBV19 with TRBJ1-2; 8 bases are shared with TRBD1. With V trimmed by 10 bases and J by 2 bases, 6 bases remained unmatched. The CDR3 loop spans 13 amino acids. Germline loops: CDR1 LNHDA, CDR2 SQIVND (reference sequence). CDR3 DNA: TGTGCCACCGGGACAGGCCCAAACTATGGCTACACCTTC. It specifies CATGTGPNYGYTF.

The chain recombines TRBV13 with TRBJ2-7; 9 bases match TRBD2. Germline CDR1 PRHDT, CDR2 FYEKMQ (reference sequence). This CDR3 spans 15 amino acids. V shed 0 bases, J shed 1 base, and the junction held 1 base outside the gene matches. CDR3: CASSLGLAGSYEQYF. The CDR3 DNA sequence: TGTGCCAGCAGCTTAGGGCTAGCGGGGTCCTACGAGCAGTACTTC.

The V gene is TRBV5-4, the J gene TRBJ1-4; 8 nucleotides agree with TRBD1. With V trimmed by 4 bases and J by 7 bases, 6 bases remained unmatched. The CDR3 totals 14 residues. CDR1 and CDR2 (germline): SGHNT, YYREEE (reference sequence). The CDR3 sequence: CASSPQGAGEKLFF. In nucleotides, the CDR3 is TGTGCCAGCAGCCCCCAGGGGGCAGGTGAAAAACTGTTTTTT.

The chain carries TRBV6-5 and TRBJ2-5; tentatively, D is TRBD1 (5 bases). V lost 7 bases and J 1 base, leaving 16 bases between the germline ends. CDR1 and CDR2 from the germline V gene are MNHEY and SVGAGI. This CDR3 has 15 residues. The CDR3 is CASTLGPGLQETQYF. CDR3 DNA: TGTGCCAGCACCCTCGGACCAGGGCTCCAAGAGACCCAGTACTTC.

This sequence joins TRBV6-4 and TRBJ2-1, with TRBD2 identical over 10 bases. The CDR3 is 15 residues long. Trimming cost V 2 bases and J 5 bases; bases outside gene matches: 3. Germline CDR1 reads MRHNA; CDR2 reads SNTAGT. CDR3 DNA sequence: TGTGCCAGCAGTGACGGGACTAGCGACAACAATGAGCAGTTCTTC. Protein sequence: CASSDGTSDNNEQFF.

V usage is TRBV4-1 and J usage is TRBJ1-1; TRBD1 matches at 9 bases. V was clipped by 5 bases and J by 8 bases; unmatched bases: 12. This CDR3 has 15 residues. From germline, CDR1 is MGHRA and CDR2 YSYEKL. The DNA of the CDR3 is TGCGCCAGCAGCGGGACCGGGACAGGGAAGGGGGAAGCTTTCTTT. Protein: CASSGTGTGKGEAFF.

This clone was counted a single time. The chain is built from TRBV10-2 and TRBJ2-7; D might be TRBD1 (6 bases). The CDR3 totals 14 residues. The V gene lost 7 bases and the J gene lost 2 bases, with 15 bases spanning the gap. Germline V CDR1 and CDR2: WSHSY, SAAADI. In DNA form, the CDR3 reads TGCGCCAGCATCGAGGGGGTTCCCCCCTACGAGCAGTACTTC. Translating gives CASIEGVPPYEQYF.

The CDR3 loop is CASSLGSSGGHQGQYF. CDR3 sequence (DNA): TGTGCCAGCAGCTTAGGTAGTAGCGGGGGACACCAAGGGCAGTACTTC. The chain couples TRBV11-2 to TRBJ2-7; 9 nucleotides align to TRBD2. Germline V gene sequence: CDR1 SGHAT, CDR2 FQNNGV. V was clipped by 1 base and J by 9 bases; unmatched bases: 13. This CDR3 spans 16 amino acids.

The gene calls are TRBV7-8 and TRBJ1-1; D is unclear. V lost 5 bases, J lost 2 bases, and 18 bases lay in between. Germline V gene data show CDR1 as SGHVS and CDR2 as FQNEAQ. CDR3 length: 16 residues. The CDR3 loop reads CASSPLYGRDNTEAFF. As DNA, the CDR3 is TGTGCCAGCAGCCCACTCTATGGACGGGATAACACTGAAGCTTTCTTT.

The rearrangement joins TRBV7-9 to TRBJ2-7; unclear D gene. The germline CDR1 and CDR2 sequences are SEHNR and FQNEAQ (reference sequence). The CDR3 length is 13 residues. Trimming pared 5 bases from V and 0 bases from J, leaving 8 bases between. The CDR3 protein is CASSPESSYEQYF. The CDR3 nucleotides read TGTGCCAGCAGCCCGGAGAGCTCCTACGAGCAGTACTTC.